The rows below give T cell receptor beta chains drawn from one sample of a study of CD8 T cells in ankylosing spondylitis. One entry per CDR3 protein results from TCRdb running MiXCR on the 5' RACE reads. The table has around 100,000 distinct CDR3 sequences, around 8.5% seen once. The sample was blood, either unsorted or a sorted T cell fraction (not recorded which). The receptors derive from a male donor with ankylosing spondylitis. CDR3s include the opening cysteine and the closing phenylalanine or tryptophan. The order of the fields is CDR3 length, J gene, D gene, V gene, CDR3 protein. The D gene is left open where the match is weak.

13	TRBJ2-1	-	TRBV27	CASISWADNEQFF
15	TRBJ2-1	-	TRBV12-3/TRBV12-4	CASSYRGTGRNEQFF
19	TRBJ2-1	TRBD2	TRBV2	CASIAGTSGRATSYNEQFF
14	TRBJ1-4	-	TRBV12-3/TRBV12-4	CASSFSWGDEKLFF
15	TRBJ1-4	-	TRBV7-8	CASSSDRVPYEGLFF
16	TRBJ2-7	TRBD2	TRBV7-9	CASSAPGLAGIYEQYF
12	TRBJ1-1	TRBD1	TRBV20-1	CSAHTGDTEAFF
14	TRBJ1-2	TRBD1	TRBV27	CASSSGTAVHGYTF
17	TRBJ2-3	TRBD2	TRBV3-1	CASSHEGKREGTDTQYF
11	TRBJ2-2	-	TRBV9	CASSLMGELFF
15	TRBJ2-2	-	TRBV7-8	CASSRPGGLGGELFF
13	TRBJ1-5	-	TRBV5-6	CASKKQGNQPQHF
15	TRBJ2-7	-	TRBV9	CASSVGATGMYEQYF
15	TRBJ2-3	-	TRBV7-6	CASSPRAGTADTQYF
13	TRBJ2-7	-	TRBV20-1	CSAGLRGPYEQYF
15	TRBJ1-1	-	TRBV9	CASSVVGGLNTEAFF
17	TRBJ2-1	TRBD2	TRBV24-1	CATSDPARDYSYNEQFF
15	TRBJ2-6	-	TRBV18	CASSPAVEEANVLTF
15	TRBJ1-2	-	TRBV20-1	CSAKSGEPLNYGYTF
15	TRBJ2-3	TRBD2	TRBV5-6	CASSLAGLSTDTQYF
11	TRBJ2-1	-	TRBV7-6	CASGSGYGFFF
13	TRBJ2-1	-	TRBV6-1	CASTYPGHNEQFF
14	TRBJ2-7	TRBD1	TRBV11-2	CASSLSQGEYEQYF
16	TRBJ2-3	-	TRBV6-1	CASSEDLGPSADTQYF
16	TRBJ2-5	TRBD1	TRBV2	CASSVHTDRAEETQYF
16	TRBJ2-7	TRBD2	TRBV11-2	CASSPGLAGISYEQYF
16	TRBJ2-1	TRBD2	TRBV7-9	CASSSGLAVINNEQFF
14	TRBJ1-6	-	TRBV20-1	CSASGRGDTSPLHF
15	TRBJ2-5	-	TRBV23-1	CASNQAGQHQETQYF
13	TRBJ1-1	-	TRBV7-9	CASSPGPNTEAFF
13	TRBJ1-2	-	TRBV6-6	CASTRPESYGYTF
17	TRBJ2-5	-	TRBV5-6	CASSFSRREDFEETQYF
14	TRBJ2-7	-	TRBV2	CASKYGSQPYEQYF
13	TRBJ1-2	-	TRBV10-1	CASSGSSNYGYTF
16	TRBJ2-1	-	TRBV7-2	CASSLGQQRSYNEQFF
15	TRBJ2-2	-	TRBV27	CASSLSPGLSRELFF
14	TRBJ2-7	-	TRBV2	CASSASGEGYEQYF
17	TRBJ2-5	TRBD2	TRBV3-1	CASSQEWRTSGQETQYF
15	TRBJ1-6	TRBD1	TRBV7-9	CASSRPGTANSPLHF
14	TRBJ2-1	-	TRBV29-1	CSVERVSSYNEQFF